One and the same sample provided the 32 T cell receptor beta chains below, sequenced in a study of OX40 agonist ivuxolimab in advanced cancers. Produced via immunoSEQ multiplex PCR; TCRdb's table is partial and in-frame only. The top ten clones hold about 35% of a sample with about 43,000 clones, 86% of them seen once. Sequencing used CD4+ or CD8+ T cells sorted from blood, obtained in a trial of the OX40 agonist ivuxolimab. All receptors derive from an adult with an advanced solid tumor such as melanoma, head and neck, liver or kidney cancer.

The DNA of the CDR3 is TGCGCCAGCAGCACCCGGGACGTTGATGAAAAACTGTTTTTT. Protein product: CASSTRDVDEKLFF. The chain links TRBV5-1 to TRBJ1-4, with D possibly matching TRBD1 (5 bases). CDR1 and CDR2 (germline): SGHRS, YFSETQ. V was clipped by 4 bases and J by 6 bases, with 13 bases between them. The CDR3 spans 14 residues.

This clone was seen a few times. This chain joins TRBV4-1 and TRBJ2-7, with D unresolved. Germline lookup yields CDR1 MGHRA and CDR2 YSYEKL. This CDR3 region has 15 residues. V lost 3 bases and J 1 base, leaving 13 bases between the germline ends. The CDR3 nucleotides read TGCGCCAGCAGCCAGTCGACCGGAATGTCCTACGAGCAGTACTTC. Translation gives CASSQSTGMSYEQYF.

The genes are TRBV10-1 and TRBJ2-3; 10 positions match TRBD1. Germline V lookup: CDR1 WNHNN, CDR2 SYGVQD (reference sequence). This CDR3 comprises 15 residues. The V and J ends lost 4 bases and 4 bases, in that order; junction bases with no gene match: 5. DNA for the CDR3: TGCGCCAGCAGTGGGACAGGGGGAATACCAGATACGCAGTATTTT. Residues: CASSGTGGIPDTQYF.

The chain has TRBV7-9 and TRBJ2-3; D might be TRBD1 (5 bases). The CDR3 loop spans 15 amino acids. The germline gives CDR1 SEHNR, CDR2 FQNEAQ (reference sequence). The V gene lost 5 bases and the J gene lost 4 bases, with 16 bases spanning the gap. The CDR3 protein is CASSPDAGWSDTQYF. In DNA, the CDR3 is TGTGCCAGCAGCCCCGACGCAGGGTGGTCAGATACGCAGTATTTT.

The chain uses TRBV19 and TRBJ1-6; TRBD1 might be the D (5 bases). Germline V CDR1 and CDR2: LNHDA, SQIVND (reference sequence). The CDR3 sequence is 13 residues long. The germline V and J ends were trimmed by 3 bases and 7 bases, with 7 bases remaining between them. The DNA of the CDR3 is TGTGCCAGTAGTATGACAGAGAATTCACCCCTCCACTTT. Translating it yields CASSMTENSPLHF.

V usage is TRBV11-2 and J usage is TRBJ1-1; D not certain. The CDR3 covers 13 residues. Germline V gene data show CDR1 as SGHAT and CDR2 as FQNNGV. V was shortened by 1 base and J by 1 base, with 4 bases between the two germline ends. The CDR3 spells CASSLVGNTEAFF. CDR3 coding DNA: TGTGCCAGCAGCTTAGTTGGGAACACTGAAGCTTTCTTT.

J is TRBJ2-7 and V is TRBV11-2; possibly TRBD1 or TRBD2 for D (5 bases each). Germline V gives CDR1 SGHAT, CDR2 FQNNGV. Trimming removed 5 bases from V and 4 bases from J, with 18 bases in between. This CDR3 comprises 15 residues. The CDR3 sequence is CASSTPGPRLYEQYF. CDR3 nucleotide sequence: TGTGCCAGCAGCACCCCGGGACCGCGTTTGTACGAGCAGTACTTC.

The V call is TRBV11-2, the J call TRBJ2-5, with D possibly being TRBD1 or TRBD2 (5 bases each). The germline CDR1 and CDR2 sequences are SGHAT and FQNNGV. The V end lost 5 bases, the J end lost 5 bases, and 12 bases lay between the germline ends. This CDR3 spans 13 amino acids. The CDR3: CASSPRGRETQYF. The CDR3 bases are TGTGCCAGCAGCCCCCGGGGCCGGGAGACCCAGTACTTC.

The chain carries TRBV5-4 and TRBJ2-2; D is perhaps TRBD2 (6 bases). Trimming shortened V by 5 bases and J by 2 bases, and 10 bases separated the two germline ends. CDR3 length equals 14 residues. Germline loops: CDR1 SGHNT, CDR2 YYREEE (reference sequence). CDR3 bases: TGTGCCAGCAGGGGCGGGATAAACACCGGGGAGCTGTTTTTT. Translation: CASRGGINTGELFF.

This rearrangement joins TRBV2 to TRBJ2-5; 7 bases map to TRBD1. V lost 6 bases and J lost 3; bases outside the gene matches: 4. CDR3 size: 13 residues. Germline CDR1 is SNHLY and CDR2 is FYNNEI. CDR3 nucleotide sequence: TGTGCCAGCAGCGTCCAGGGGGAAGAGACCCAGTACTTC. The encoded protein is CASSVQGEETQYF.

This clone occurred a few times. The chain has TRBV7-9 and TRBJ1-5; no reliable D call. The CDR3 length is 12 residues. Germline CDR1 reads SEHNR; CDR2 reads FQNEAQ (reference sequence). Trimming shortened V by 4 bases and J by 7 bases, and 8 bases separated the two germline ends. The CDR3 DNA is TGTGCCAGCAGCTCCCGAGGGCAGCCCCAGCATTTT. Its translation: CASSSRGQPQHF.

V usage is TRBV2 and J usage is TRBJ2-5; 7 bases align to TRBD2. The J call is uncertain, as TRBJ2-7 better fits the DNA end. The length of the CDR3 is 14 residues. Germline-derived CDR1 and CDR2 are SNHLY and FYNNEI. The CDR3 bases are TGTGCCAGCTCCGGAGGACTAGTGCCTCTCGAGCAGTACTTC. This translates into CASSGGLVPLEQYF.

The chain is built from TRBV7-9 and TRBJ2-7; D gene ambiguous. CDR1 and CDR2 (germline): SEHNR, FQNEAQ (reference sequence). The CDR3 runs 14 residues. Trimming took off 5 bases at V and 4 bases at J, with 15 bases between the two ends. The CDR3 protein is CASSQRRLGYEQYF. In nucleotides, the CDR3 is TGTGCCAGCAGCCAGCGAAGGTTGGGGTACGAGCAGTACTTC.

CDR3 DNA: TGTGCCAGCAGCTTGGACTTGGGGACAGCATCCTACGAGCAGTACTTC. It is translated as CASSLDLGTASYEQYF. The chain is built from TRBV5-6 and TRBJ2-7; 7 nucleotides line up with TRBD1. The CDR3 sequence is 16 residues long. CDR1 is SGHDT, CDR2 YYEEEE, per germline. The V and J ends lost 0 bases and 1 base, in that order; junction bases with no gene match: 7.

J is TRBJ2-2 and V is TRBV4-2; 8 positions match TRBD1. Unmatched junction bases numbered 7, after V lost 4 bases and J lost 9 bases. There are 14 residues in the CDR3. Germline CDR1 is LGHNA and CDR2 is YNFKEQ. The CDR3 here is CASSRENRGWELFF. CDR3 nucleotides: TGTGCCAGCAGCCGTGAAAACAGGGGGTGGGAGCTGTTTTTT.

This chain joins TRBV11-3 and TRBJ2-7; D may be TRBD1 (6 bases). This CDR3 is built from 13 residues. Germline assignment: CDR1 SGHNT and CDR2 YENEEA. Trimming took off 5 bases at V and 6 bases at J, with 14 bases between the two ends. In DNA, the CDR3 is TGTGCCAGCAGCCTCGCCTCAGGGGCCGAGCAGTACTTC. It is translated as CASSLASGAEQYF.

This CDR3 is CASSQETGVWARYTF. The CDR3 nucleotides are TGCGCCAGCAGCCAGGAGACAGGGGTTTGGGCGCGCTACACCTTC. J is TRBJ1-2 and V is TRBV4-1; 8 bases match TRBD1. Germline V gene lookup returns CDR1 MGHRA and CDR2 YSYEKL. V gave up 3 bases and J gave up 9 bases; unmatched junction bases: 12. CDR3 length: 15 residues.

The gene calls are TRBV13 and TRBJ2-7; D gene ambiguous. CDR1 is PRHDT and CDR2 is FYEKMQ in the germline V gene (reference sequence). There are 13 residues in the CDR3. V was cut by 6 bases and J by 4 bases, with 13 bases left in between. CDR3 sequence (DNA): TGTGCCAGCAGAGTAGGGCAGCAATACGAGCAGTACTTC. Residues: CASRVGQQYEQYF.

This sequence joins TRBV10-3 and TRBJ2-7; 16 bases agree with TRBD2. Trimming cost V 9 bases and J 2 bases; bases outside gene matches: 13. Germline lookup yields CDR1 ENHRY and CDR2 SYGVKD. The CDR3 length is 18 residues. The CDR3 is CAIKPGLAGGRETYEQYF. CDR3 DNA: TGTGCCATTAAACCGGGACTAGCGGGGGGGAGGGAGACCTACGAGCAGTACTTC.

The chain employs TRBV28 and TRBJ2-3; 8 nucleotides line up with TRBD1. After removal of 4 bases from V and 1 base from J, the junction contained 4 bases not matched to a gene. This CDR3 spans 15 amino acids. Per the germline V gene, CDR1 is MDHEN and CDR2 is SYDVKM. CDR3 DNA sequence: TGTGCCAGCAGTTCGCAGGGGGCCGGCACAGATACGCAGTATTTT. Protein product: CASSSQGAGTDTQYF.

The chain carries TRBV9 and TRBJ2-2; a weak D match, TRBD2 (6 bases). CDR1 is SGDLS, CDR2 YYNGEE, per germline. The CDR3 is 14 amino acids. V lost 0 bases and J 5 bases, leaving 8 bases between the germline ends. Here the CDR3 DNA reads TGTGCCAGCAGCGTAGCCGGGGGAACCGGGGAGCTGTTTTTT. Translating gives CASSVAGGTGELFF.

On this clone: Additional DNA sequences in this sample encode the identical CDR3. V usage is TRBV29-1 and J usage is TRBJ2-5, with 9 bases fitting TRBD1. Germline loops: CDR1 SQVTM, CDR2 ANQGSEA. With V trimmed by 3 bases and J by 3 bases, 5 bases remained unmatched. The CDR3 runs 14 residues. The CDR3 spells CSVDRGQGKETQYF. DNA for the CDR3: TGCAGCGTTGACCGGGGACAGGGAAAAGAGACCCAGTACTTC.

V is TRBV10-3 and J is TRBJ1-1; D is uncertain. CDR1 is ENHRY and CDR2 is SYGVKD in the germline V gene. The CDR3 extends over 15 amino acids. V lost 0 bases and J lost 0, with 8 bases in between. The CDR3 bases are TGTGCCATCAGTGAGTCAGGGATTTTGAACACTGAAGCTTTCTTT. This gives the protein CAISESGILNTEAFF.

The chain recombines TRBV11-2 with TRBJ1-2, with unresolved D. The CDR3 totals 13 residues. The germline V and J ends were trimmed by 5 bases and 4 bases, with 11 bases remaining between them. CDR1 SGHAT and CDR2 FQNNGV come from the germline V gene. CDR3 coding DNA: TGTGCCAGCAGCCCCAATCCGGGCTATGGCTACACCTTC. Protein product: CASSPNPGYGYTF.

A single count supports this clone. The chain recombines TRBV15 with TRBJ1-3; D not resolved. There are 15 residues in the CDR3. Germline V gives CDR1 LNHNV, CDR2 YYDKDF (reference sequence). The germline V and J ends were trimmed by 2 bases and 7 bases, with 15 bases remaining between them. CDR3 DNA sequence: TGTGCCACCAGCAGATCGGGCCCTATGGCGAACACCATATATTTT. This encodes CATSRSGPMANTIYF.

V gene TRBV13 combines with J gene TRBJ2-5; maybe TRBD2 (5 bases). This CDR3 spans 15 amino acids. Between the trimmed V and J ends, which lost 5 bases and 0 bases, there was a span of 13 bases. From germline, CDR1 is PRHDT and CDR2 FYEKMQ (reference sequence). Here the CDR3 reads CASSVEGRYQETQYF. The DNA of the CDR3 is TGTGCCAGCAGCGTAGAGGGCCGATACCAAGAGACCCAGTACTTC.

The chain has TRBV5-1 and TRBJ1-3, with D uncertain. Trimming shortened V by 4 bases and J by 2 bases, and 13 bases separated the two germline ends. Germline-derived CDR1 and CDR2 are SGHRS and YFSETQ. The CDR3 sequence is 15 residues long. The CDR3 region is CASSDSTRAGNTIYF. The CDR3 DNA reads as TGCGCCAGCAGCGACTCGACAAGGGCTGGAAACACCATATATTTT. Full variable domain (rest looked up from reference TRBV5-1 and TRBJ1-3): KAGVTQTPRYLIKTRGQQVTLSCSPISGHRSVSWYQQTPGQGLQFLFEYFSETQRNKGNFPGRFSGRQFSNSRSEMNVSTLELGDSALYLCASSDSTRAGNTIYFGEGSWLTVV.

This sequence joins TRBV10-3 and TRBJ2-5; no reliable D call. Per germline, CDR1 ENHRY and CDR2 SYGVKD. The ends were cut back, 0 bases at V and 5 bases at J, with 10 bases in the middle. CDR3 length equals 14 residues. The CDR3 sequence: CAISESGLGETQYF. The CDR3 nucleotides are TGTGCCATCAGTGAGTCGGGGTTAGGCGAGACCCAGTACTTC.

This chain uses TRBV15 with TRBJ1-5; a possible D gene is TRBD1 (6 bases). The CDR3 is 13 residues long. Germline CDR1 reads LNHNV; CDR2 reads YYDKDF (reference sequence). The V and J ends lost 5 bases and 7 bases respectively, with 12 bases between them. The CDR3 nucleotides are TGTGCCACCAGCCGGGAGGGGGTGCAGCCCCAGCATTTT. Its translation is CATSREGVQPQHF.

V and J are TRBV7-2 and TRBJ2-4; possible D gene TRBD1, 5 bases. Germline assignment: CDR1 SGHTA and CDR2 FQGNSA. V dropped 5 bases and J dropped 0 bases, with 20 bases sitting between them. CDR3 length equals 18 residues. CDR3 region: CASSPMGRVGIAKNIQYF. For the CDR3, the DNA is TGTGCCAGCAGCCCCATGGGCAGGGTGGGAATAGCCAAAAACATTCAGTACTTC.

CDR3 bases: TGTGCCAGTTCGATCGGGGGGGAAAATTCACCCCTCCACTTT. Its translation: CASSIGGENSPLHF. The chain links TRBV6-1 to TRBJ1-6, with D tentatively TRBD1 (5 bases). The CDR3 totals 14 residues. The V and J ends lost 9 bases and 7 bases respectively, with 16 bases between them. The germline gives CDR1 MNHNS, CDR2 SASEGT.

This sequence joins TRBV7-3 and TRBJ2-1, with D unresolved. There are 15 residues in the CDR3. The germline V gene encodes CDR1 SGHTA and CDR2 FQGTGA. Trimming removed 2 bases from V and 8 bases from J, with 16 bases in between. The CDR3, as DNA: TGTGCCAGCAGCTTATCGGCTCGACCTTTGGATGAGCAGTTCTTC. Protein product: CASSLSARPLDEQFF.